Below, one T cell receptor beta chain is given with its context. The count of this clonotype is one. Its target antigen remains unknown. There are no base qualities to consult, and no much larger clone falls within one base. One read offers little support. Receptor libraries were prepared by RT-PCR. TCRdb records Illumina HiSeq 2500 as the sequencer. The public reads were quality trimmed at Q25 with fastp and then assembled into clones with MiXCR by TCRdb, keeping productive beta chains. CDR3 protein sequences are deduplicated, and each keeps its most common genes and DNA. This sample has about 16,000 distinct CDR3 sequences in its table, and about four fifths of those were observed once. The ten largest clones add up to about 1.8% of the sample. This specimen belongs to a study of yellow fever vaccine responses in identical twins (dated by TCRdb to the late 2010s). For context, the study as a whole: In the study, vaccine-responding T cell clones were precisely tracked in identical twins.

Cut back by 11 bases and 4 bases, the V and J ends lie 8 bases apart. CDR1 ENHRY and CDR2 SYGVKD were looked up in the germline V gene. The CDR3 contains 10 residues, cysteine and phenylalanine counted. Solely the CDR3 DNA is kept, with 30 bases framed from the first base. Overall results and qualifications from the work: According to the authors, the vaccine-induced T cell response in identical twins seemed to be partly convergent and partly specific to each individual.

This chain joins TRBV10-3 to TRBJ2-5; possibly the D gene is TRBD1, per 6 matching bases. Sequenced here: T cells from blood (PBMCs), unsorted or a sorted subset (not recorded which), sampled before or after yellow fever vaccination (not recorded which). The origin of this receptor is a woman between 18 and 29 years old who received the yellow fever vaccine. Donor details come from another sample of the same person, matched by shared clones. The CDR3 region: CAAGVETQYF. The DNA sequence reads TGTGCCGCAGGGGTAGAGACCCAGTACTTC.